This T cell receptor beta chain appears in the sequencing data of a study of cytomegalovirus exposure and HLA in healthy donors. Study at large: Most donors, 70% to 85% of over 350 genotyped, fell in the Caucasian-associated ancestry cluster.

PCR was performed using 60 Vbeta and 13 Jbeta primers. Per the original data handling: Per a later analysis, the number of unique TCR beta chains was approximately 80 million, of which 8.5 million to 11 million were shared. Sequencing was performed with immunoSEQ multiplex PCR; in TCRdb, only in-frame clones are kept and a portion is missing. From that table come the V and J calls and clone size; the DNA was used to work out D and trimming. This sample has around 85,000 clones, with 80% found just once. Study-wide points: A later analysis linked a missense variant in DCLRE1C to the trimming of TCR beta V and J genes. When presence/absence was analysed, sequencing depth was taken to be roughly uniform across donors.

This clone was detected only a few times. Antigen specificity is unknown. The sequenced sample was PBMCs. The source of this sequence is a man aged 45 to 65 in good health and CMV-seropositive.

DNA of the CDR3: TGTGCCAGCAGCAGAGTGGGGGGAACTGAAGCTTTCTTT. The encoded protein is CASSRVGGTEAFF. The V gene is TRBV9, the J gene TRBJ1-1, with D perhaps TRBD1 (5 bases). CDR1 and CDR2 (germline): SGDLS, YYNGEE. CDR3 length: 13 residues. Trimming removed 4 bases from V and 5 bases from J, with 12 bases in between.